This is a list of T cell receptor beta chains from one sample in a study of control samples from healthy donors and cancer patients. Produced via immunoSEQ multiplex PCR; TCRdb's table is partial and in-frame only. Of 170,000 or so clones listed, around 90% are singletons. The material sequenced was blood. The source of these receptors is a woman aged 40 to 50 in good health. The CDR3 runs from the conserved cysteine through the conserved F or W. A D gene is named only where the DNA matches it firmly. Not all rows give a size; the values are once, few, many and, for expanded clones, a class.

v_call	j_call	cdr3_length	d_call	clone_size	cdr3_aa	cdr3_nt
TRBV7-9	TRBJ1-5	16	TRBD1	.	CASSGQGAAGHQPQHF	TGTGCCAGCAGCGGACAGGGGGCGGCTGGACATCAGCCCCAGCATTTT
TRBV24-1	TRBJ2-1	13	.	.	CATSDMDSNEQFF	TGTGCCACCAGTGATATGGACAGCAATGAGCAGTTCTTC
TRBV5-1	TRBJ1-6	14	.	.	CASGLTGHDSPLHF	TGCGCCAGCGGGCTAACGGGGCACGATTCACCCCTCCACTTT
TRBV6-5	TRBJ1-3	13	TRBD1	.	CASRRGQGNTIYF	TGTGCCAGCAGAAGGGGGCAAGGAAACACCATATATTTT
TRBV7-9	TRBJ1-2	14	TRBD1	.	CASSLGQGAVIDTF	TGTGCCAGCAGCTTAGGGCAGGGGGCTGTCATAGACACCTTC
TRBV7-9	TRBJ1-6	16	.	.	CASSPSTGSGNSPLHF	TGTGCCAGCAGCCCCTCCACAGGTTCAGGGAATTCACCCCTCCACTTT
TRBV6-5	TRBJ2-3	11	.	.	CASSYSDTQYF	TGTGCCAGCAGTTACTCAGATACGCAGTATTTT
TRBV6-5	TRBJ1-5	13	TRBD1	.	CASSGTGYQPQHF	TGTGCCAGCAGCGGGACAGGGTATCAGCCCCAGCATTTT
TRBV6-2/TRBV6-3	TRBJ2-1	14	.	.	CASSYSLGSDEQFF	TGTGCCAGCAGTTACTCGCTCGGGTCAGATGAGCAGTTCTTC
TRBV7-9	TRBJ2-7	13	.	.	CASRSGQSYEQYF	TGTGCCAGCAGGTCCGGACAGTCCTACGAGCAGTACTTC
TRBV6-6	TRBJ2-2	17	.	.	CASSRTARIKVTGELFF	TGTGCCAGCAGTCGGACAGCCCGGATAAAGGTCACCGGGGAGCTGTTTTTT
TRBV5-5	TRBJ1-1	14	.	.	CASSLRGMNTEAFF	TGTGCCAGCAGCTTGCGTGGGATGAACACTGAAGCTTTCTTT
TRBV6-1	TRBJ1-1	13	.	.	CASSEQGTTEAFF	TGTGCCAGCAGTGAACAGGGTACCACTGAAGCTTTCTTT
TRBV6-5	TRBJ2-7	15	.	.	CASTAGTLNTYEQYF	TGTGCCAGCACCGCTGGGACACTTAATACCTACGAGCAGTACTTC
TRBV12-5	TRBJ1-5	12	TRBD1	.	CASGRDSGAQHF	TGTGCTAGTGGTAGGGACAGCGGGGCCCAGCATTTT
TRBV19	TRBJ2-3	13	.	few	CASSISGSNTQYF	TGTGCCAGTAGTATCAGCGGCAGCAATACGCAGTATTTT
TRBV4-1	TRBJ2-1	14	TRBD1	.	CASRRDRGANEQFF	TGCGCCAGCAGAAGGGACAGGGGAGCCAATGAGCAGTTCTTC
TRBV29-1	TRBJ2-3	13	.	.	CSVGGQSTDTQYF	TGCAGCGTGGGGGGACAGAGCACAGATACGCAGTATTTT
TRBV27	TRBJ1-1	13	.	.	CASSKTGNTEAFF	TGTGCCAGCAGTAAGACGGGAAACACTGAAGCTTTCTTT
TRBV7-9	TRBJ2-2	13	.	once	CASSLDPTGELFF	TGTGCCAGCAGCCTAGATCCTACCGGGGAGCTGTTTTTT
TRBV11-2	TRBJ2-7	15	TRBD1	.	CASSSGTGGYYEQYF	TGTGCCAGCAGCTCGGGGACAGGGGGTTACTACGAGCAGTACTTC
TRBV4-1	TRBJ1-3	15	TRBD1	once	CASSQEKGAGNTIYF	TGCGCCAGCAGCCAAGAAAAGGGGGCCGGAAACACCATATATTTT
TRBV18	TRBJ2-5	13	.	.	CASSPATKETQYF	TGTGCCAGCTCACCGGCGACGAAAGAGACCCAGTACTTC
TRBV3-1/TRBV3-2	TRBJ1-2	13	.	.	CASRKTEGYGYTF	TGTGCCAGCAGAAAGACTGAGGGATATGGCTACACCTTC
TRBV19	TRBJ2-7	13	TRBD2	.	CASSPAGGYEQYF	TGTGCCAGTAGTCCCGCGGGGGGGTACGAGCAGTACTTC
TRBV3-1/TRBV3-2	TRBJ1-6	12	.	.	CASSQESSPLHF	TGTGCCAGCAGCCAAGAGAGCTCACCCCTCCACTTT